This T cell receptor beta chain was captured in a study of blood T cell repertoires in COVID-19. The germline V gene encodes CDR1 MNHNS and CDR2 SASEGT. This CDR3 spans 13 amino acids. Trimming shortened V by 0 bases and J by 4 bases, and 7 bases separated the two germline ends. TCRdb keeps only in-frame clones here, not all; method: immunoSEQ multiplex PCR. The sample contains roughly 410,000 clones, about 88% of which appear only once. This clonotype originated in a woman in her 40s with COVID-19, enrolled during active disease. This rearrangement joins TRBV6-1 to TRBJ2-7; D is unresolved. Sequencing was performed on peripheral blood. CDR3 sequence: CASSEANGYEQYF. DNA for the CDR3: TGTGCCAGCAGTGAAGCTAACGGTTACGAGCAGTACTTC.